A single sample gave rise to the 20 T cell receptor beta chains below, sequenced in a study of T-cell memory formation after mild COVID-19. MiXCR was run by TCRdb on the 5' RACE reads, yielding one entry per CDR3 protein. The sample holds about 430,000 distinct CDR3 sequences, approximately 24% seen once. Sequencing used PBMCs or a T cell subset sorted from them (not recorded which). These receptors were obtained from an adult woman who had mild COVID-19 (a few samples of this study predate the infection). Cell type and time point are not known.

In this sample, this clonotype turned up many times. CDR3 residues: CAWSSWGAYNEQFF. CDR3 bases: TGTGCCTGGAGTAGCTGGGGGGCTTACAATGAGCAGTTCTTC. The V gene is TRBV30, the J gene TRBJ2-1; D possibly matches TRBD1 or TRBD2 (6 bases each). The V gene lost 2 bases and the J gene lost 4 bases, with 12 bases spanning the gap. The germline gives CDR1 GTSNPN, CDR2 SVGIG (reference sequence). The length of the CDR3 is 14 residues. The complete variable domain, with remaining parts taken from reference TRBV30 and TRBJ2-1, reads SQTIHQWPATLVQPVGSPLSLECTVEGTSNPNLYWYRQAAGRGLQLLFYSVGIGQISSEVPQNLSASRPQDRQFILSSKKLLLSDSGFYLCAWSSWGAYNEQFFGPGTRLTVL.

This clonotype occurred a few times. The chain has TRBV7-3 and TRBJ2-7; D not resolved. This CDR3 comprises 13 residues. Trimming took 0 bases from V and 5 from J, leaving 8 bases between them. Per germline, CDR1 SGHTA and CDR2 FQGTGA. As DNA, the CDR3 is TGTGCCAGCAGCTTAACCCGTTTCGACGAGCAGTACTTC. Amino acids: CASSLTRFDEQYF.

This clonotype has just a few counts. The V call is TRBV10-3, the J call TRBJ1-2; 7 nucleotides agree with TRBD1. This CDR3 comprises 15 residues. Germline V gives CDR1 ENHRY, CDR2 SYGVKD. V was pared by 0 bases and J by 4 bases, with 5 bases of the junction left unmatched. CDR3 sequence: CAISESRQGFYGYTF. For the CDR3, the DNA is TGTGCCATCAGTGAGTCACGACAGGGCTTCTATGGCTACACCTTC.

This clonotype occurred a few times. The gene calls are TRBV5-1 and TRBJ1-2, with 9 nucleotides matching TRBD1. The CDR3 sequence is 17 residues long. V was pared by 4 bases and J by 3 bases, with 13 bases of the junction left unmatched. The germline CDR1 and CDR2 sequences are SGHRS and YFSETQ. Here the CDR3 DNA reads TGCGCCAGCAGCCCAACCTCGGTACAGGGGGCATACTATGGCTACACCTTC. It is translated as CASSPTSVQGAYYGYTF.

This clonotype appeared many times. The chain joins TRBV7-9 to TRBJ2-7; D assignment may be TRBD1 or TRBD2 (5 bases each). The V end was cut by 4 bases, the J end by 2 bases, with 12 bases between. Germline values: CDR1 SEHNR, CDR2 FQNEAQ (reference sequence). The CDR3 spans 14 residues. The CDR3 region is CASSSGTGTYEQYF. CDR3 DNA: TGTGCCAGCAGCTCCGGGACGGGGACCTACGAGCAGTACTTC. The variable domain in full, with the rest retrieved from reference TRBV7-9 and TRBJ2-7, is DTGVSQNPRHKITKRGQNVTFRCDPISEHNRLYWYRQTLGQGPEFLTYFQNEAQLEKSRLLSDRFSAERPKGSFSTLEIQRTEQGDSAMYLCASSSGTGTYEQYFGPGTRLTVT.

This clonotype appeared a few times. The CDR3 is CASSLEGLAFSYEQYF. In nucleotides, the CDR3 is TGTGCCAGCAGCTTAGAGGGACTAGCCTTTTCCTACGAGCAGTACTTC. V is TRBV7-9 and J is TRBJ2-7; 9 positions agree with TRBD2. CDR1 is SEHNR and CDR2 is FQNEAQ in the germline V gene (reference sequence). The CDR3 spans 16 residues. V shed 1 base, J shed 1 base, and the junction held 5 bases outside the gene matches. The variable domain in full, completed from reference TRBV7-9 and TRBJ2-7, reads DTGVSQNPRHKITKRGQNVTFRCDPISEHNRLYWYRQTLGQGPEFLTYFQNEAQLEKSRLLSDRFSAERPKGSFSTLEIQRTEQGDSAMYLCASSLEGLAFSYEQYFGPGTRLTVT.

Only a few counts were recorded for this clonotype. Its ends do not fully match the called genes, so a read error is possible. The chain recombines TRBV2 with TRBJ2-7; no clear D gene. Germline loops: CDR1 SNHLY, CDR2 FYNNEI. The CDR3 length is 13 residues. The DNA of the CDR3 is TGTGCCAGCACTCCGCCGCGGACCCTTTACCAGCACTTC. Translated, it gives CASTPPRTLYQHF. The whole variable domain, filled in from reference TRBV2 and TRBJ2-7, reads EPEVTQTPSHQVTQMGQEVILRCVPISNHLYFYWYRQILGQKVEFLVSFYNNEISEKSEIFDDQFSVERPDGSNFTLKIRSTKLEDSAMYFCASTPPRTLYQHFGPGTRLTVT.

The genes are TRBV12-3 or TRBV12-4 and TRBJ1-1, with TRBD1 identical over 7 bases. The CDR3 totals 14 residues. After removal of 7 bases from V and 1 base from J, the junction contained 6 bases not matched to a gene. The CDR3 DNA sequence: TGTGCCAGCATCTTGGGGACAGCGAACACTGAAGCTTTCTTT. It is translated as CASILGTANTEAFF.

CDR3 nucleotide sequence: TGTGCCATACGACAGGGTAGTGCCTACGAGCAGTACTTC. Translating it yields CAIRQGSAYEQYF. V gene TRBV7-2 combines with J gene TRBJ2-7; 7 bases are a match to TRBD1. This CDR3 region has 13 residues. CDR1 and CDR2 from the germline V gene are SGHTA and FQGNSA. V lost 10 bases, J lost 2 bases, and 8 bases stayed unmatched.

This clonotype was seen a few times. The chain joins TRBV6-5 to TRBJ1-1; D is possibly TRBD1 (6 bases). The CDR3 has 13 residues. The germline V gene encodes CDR1 MNHEY and CDR2 SVGAGI. V lost 5 bases and J 6 bases, leaving 13 bases between the germline ends. The CDR3 protein is CASSPYRVPEAFF. The CDR3 DNA is TGTGCCAGCAGTCCCTACAGGGTCCCTGAAGCTTTCTTT.

The genes are TRBV5-8 and TRBJ2-1; maybe TRBD2 (6 bases). Germline assignment: CDR1 SGHTS and CDR2 YDEGEE. V lost 3 bases, J lost 9 bases, and 10 bases lay in between. The CDR3 covers 12 residues. CDR3 in amino acids: CASSYSGIEQFF. Here the CDR3 DNA reads TGTGCCAGCAGCTATAGCGGAATTGAGCAGTTCTTC.

The V gene is TRBV5-1, the J gene TRBJ1-1, with D tentatively TRBD1 (5 bases). V lost 3 bases and J 7 bases, leaving 19 bases between the germline ends. Germline loops: CDR1 SGHRS, CDR2 YFSETQ. CDR3 length equals 15 residues. DNA of the CDR3: TGCGCCAGCAGCTCGGTCTCGTCCGGGACGCTTGAAGCTTTCTTT. Its protein product is CASSSVSSGTLEAFF.

This clonotype was seen just once. The chain links TRBV7-9 to TRBJ1-2; maybe TRBD1 (5 bases). CDR3 length equals 14 residues. Trimming pared 5 bases from V and 6 bases from J, leaving 16 bases between. CDR1 SEHNR and CDR2 FQNEAQ come from the germline V gene (reference sequence). As DNA, the CDR3 is TGTGCCAGCAGCCCAGACGGATGGGGGAATGGCTACACCTTC. Translation gives CASSPDGWGNGYTF. The complete variable domain, with remaining parts taken from reference TRBV7-9 and TRBJ1-2, reads DTGVSQNPRHKITKRGQNVTFRCDPISEHNRLYWYRQTLGQGPEFLTYFQNEAQLEKSRLLSDRFSAERPKGSFSTLEIQRTEQGDSAMYLCASSPDGWGNGYTFGSGTRLTVV.

This clonotype showed up many times. The CDR3 sequence: CSAYGDVVGETQYF. CDR3 coding DNA: TGCAGTGCATACGGGGATGTAGTCGGAGAGACCCAGTACTTC. This rearrangement joins TRBV20-1 to TRBJ2-5; weak D call: TRBD2 (5 bases). CDR3 size: 14 residues. CDR1 and CDR2 from the germline V gene are DFQATT and SNEGSKA (reference sequence). Trimming stripped 6 bases from V and 4 bases from J, with 18 bases between.

V is TRBV6-1 and J is TRBJ1-1; possible D gene TRBD1, 5 bases. Trimming took off 2 bases at V and 4 bases at J, with 17 bases between the two ends. The germline V gene encodes CDR1 MNHNS and CDR2 SASEGT. This CDR3 spans 16 amino acids. The CDR3: CASSEWGGSIITEAFF. In nucleotides, the CDR3 is TGTGCCAGCAGTGAATGGGGGGGTAGCATTATCACTGAAGCTTTCTTT.

This chain connects TRBV7-2 to TRBJ2-7; D might be TRBD1 or TRBD2, each matching 7 bases. Germline values: CDR1 SGHTA, CDR2 FQGNSA. V was clipped by 5 bases and J by 4 bases, with 21 bases between them. The CDR3 extends over 16 amino acids. As DNA, the CDR3 is TGTGCCAGCAGCCCCAGGGGGGGGGGCCTGGGGTACGAGCAGTACTTC. Residues: CASSPRGGGLGYEQYF.

The CDR3 DNA follows: TGCAGTGCTAGAGATCGGGCTACGTACACCTTC. Translated: CSARDRATYTF. The chain is built from TRBV20-1 and TRBJ1-2; D unclear. V lost 0 bases and J lost 11, with 10 bases in between. This CDR3 is 11 amino acids long. Germline values: CDR1 DFQATT, CDR2 SNEGSKA (reference sequence).

The chain carries TRBV5-1 and TRBJ2-1, with TRBD1 matching 7 bases. Germline CDR1 SGHRS, CDR2 YFSETQ. The CDR3 length is 14 residues. V was pared by 1 base and J by 6 bases, with 4 bases of the junction left unmatched. This CDR3 reads CASSLRRGTNEQFF. The CDR3 DNA follows: TGCGCCAGCAGCTTGCGCAGGGGGACCAATGAGCAGTTCTTC.

This sequence joins TRBV2 and TRBJ2-3; a weak D match, TRBD2 (5 bases). CDR1 and CDR2 from the germline V gene are SNHLY and FYNNEI. V lost 8 bases and J 5 bases, leaving 17 bases between the germline ends. The CDR3 has 14 residues. The CDR3 nucleotides are TGTGCCAGCGAGGACTCGCGTCGCGGAGATACGCAGTATTTT. Amino acids: CASEDSRRGDTQYF.

In DNA, the CDR3 is TGTGCCAGTAGTAGGGCAGGGAGCACAGATACGCAGTATTTT. This encodes CASSRAGSTDTQYF. The chain joins TRBV19 to TRBJ2-3, with D possibly TRBD1 on 5 matching bases. The germline V gene encodes CDR1 LNHDA and CDR2 SQIVND (reference sequence). The CDR3 consists of 14 residues. Trimming cost V 4 bases and J 0 bases, with 8 bases left between them.